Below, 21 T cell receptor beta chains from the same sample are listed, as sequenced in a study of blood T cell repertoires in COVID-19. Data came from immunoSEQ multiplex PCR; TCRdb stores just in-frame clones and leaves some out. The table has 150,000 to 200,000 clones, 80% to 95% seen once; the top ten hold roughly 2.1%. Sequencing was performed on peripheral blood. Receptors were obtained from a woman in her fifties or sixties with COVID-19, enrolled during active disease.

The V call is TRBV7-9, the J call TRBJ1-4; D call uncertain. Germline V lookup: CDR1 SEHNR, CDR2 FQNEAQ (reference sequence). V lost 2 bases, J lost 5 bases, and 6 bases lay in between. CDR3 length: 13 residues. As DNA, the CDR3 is TGTGCCAGCAGCTTAAACAGAAATGAAAAACTGTTTTTT. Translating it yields CASSLNRNEKLFF. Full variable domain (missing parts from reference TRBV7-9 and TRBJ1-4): DTGVSQNPRHKITKRGQNVTFRCDPISEHNRLYWYRQTLGQGPEFLTYFQNEAQLEKSRLLSDRFSAERPKGSFSTLEIQRTEQGDSAMYLCASSLNRNEKLFFGSGTQLSVL.

The CDR3 DNA reads as TGCGCCAGCAGCTTCCTAGCGGGGATTAACACAGATACGCAGTATTTT. This encodes CASSFLAGINTDTQYF. The chain has TRBV5-1 and TRBJ2-3; TRBD2 aligns across 9 bases. V shed 2 bases and J 2 bases; nucleotides not matched to a gene: 6. Germline values: CDR1 SGHRS, CDR2 YFSETQ. CDR3 length: 16 residues.

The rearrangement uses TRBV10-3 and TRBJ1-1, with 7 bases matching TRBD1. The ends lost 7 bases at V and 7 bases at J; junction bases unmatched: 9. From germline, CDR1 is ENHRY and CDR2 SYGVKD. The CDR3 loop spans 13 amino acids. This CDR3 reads CAIKSRDSREAFF. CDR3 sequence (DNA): TGTGCCATCAAAAGCCGGGACAGTCGTGAAGCTTTCTTT.

The CDR3 DNA follows: TGCGCCGTTAAGCGGGATCTTAGCACAGATACGCAGTATTTT. Translating gives CAVKRDLSTDTQYF. The rearrangement uses TRBV4-1 and TRBJ2-3, with 7 positions matching TRBD2. The J segment lost 0 bases and the V segment lost 11 bases, leaving 8 bases of the junction unmatched. The CDR3 consists of 14 residues. Germline lookup yields CDR1 MGHRA and CDR2 YSYEKL.

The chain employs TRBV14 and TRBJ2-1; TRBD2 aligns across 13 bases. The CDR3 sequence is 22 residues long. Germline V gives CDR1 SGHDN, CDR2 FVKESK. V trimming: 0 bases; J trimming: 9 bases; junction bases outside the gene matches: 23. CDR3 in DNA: TGTGCCAGCAGCCAAGATTCGGACCGGTGGACTAGCGGGGGACCCATCCCGGGTGAGCAGTTCTTC. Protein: CASSQDSDRWTSGGPIPGEQFF.

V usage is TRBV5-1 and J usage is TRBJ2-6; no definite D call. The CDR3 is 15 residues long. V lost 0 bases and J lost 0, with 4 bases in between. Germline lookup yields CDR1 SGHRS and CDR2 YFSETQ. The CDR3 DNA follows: TGCGCCAGCAGCTTGGAGAGCTCTGGGGCCAACGTCCTGACTTTC. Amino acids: CASSLESSGANVLTF.

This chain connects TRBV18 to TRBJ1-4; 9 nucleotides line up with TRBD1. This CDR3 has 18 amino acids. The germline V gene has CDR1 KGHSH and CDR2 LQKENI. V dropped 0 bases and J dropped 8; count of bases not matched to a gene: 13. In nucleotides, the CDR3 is TGTGCCAGCTCACCACCGGGACAGGGTAGTCTCATTCGGGAAAAACTGTTTTTT. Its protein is CASSPPGQGSLIREKLFF.

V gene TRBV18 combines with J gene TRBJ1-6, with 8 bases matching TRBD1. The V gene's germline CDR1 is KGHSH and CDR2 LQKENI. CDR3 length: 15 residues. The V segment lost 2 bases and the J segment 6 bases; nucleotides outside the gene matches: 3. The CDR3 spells CASSPMTGVNSPLHF. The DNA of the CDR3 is TGTGCCAGCTCACCAATGACAGGGGTTAATTCACCCCTCCACTTT. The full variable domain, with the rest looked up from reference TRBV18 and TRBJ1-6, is NAGVMQNPRHLVRRRGQEARLRCSPMKGHSHVYWYRQLPEEGLKFMVYLQKENIIDESGMPKERFSAEFPKEGPSILRIQQVVRGDSAAYFCASSPMTGVNSPLHFGNGTRLTVT.

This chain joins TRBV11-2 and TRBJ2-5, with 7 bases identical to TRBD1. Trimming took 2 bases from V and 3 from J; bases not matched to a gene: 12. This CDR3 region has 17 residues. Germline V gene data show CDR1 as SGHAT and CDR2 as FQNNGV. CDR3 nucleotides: TGTGCCAGCAGCTTACGGGGTAGATCGGGACAGAAAGAGACCCAGTACTTC. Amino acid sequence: CASSLRGRSGQKETQYF.

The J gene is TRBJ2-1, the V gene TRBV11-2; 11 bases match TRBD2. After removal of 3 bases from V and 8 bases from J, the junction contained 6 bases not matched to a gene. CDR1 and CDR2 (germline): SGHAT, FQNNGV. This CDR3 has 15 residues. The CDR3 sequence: CASSFLAGGGDEQFF. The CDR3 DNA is TGTGCCAGCAGCTTCCTAGCGGGGGGAGGGGATGAGCAGTTCTTC.

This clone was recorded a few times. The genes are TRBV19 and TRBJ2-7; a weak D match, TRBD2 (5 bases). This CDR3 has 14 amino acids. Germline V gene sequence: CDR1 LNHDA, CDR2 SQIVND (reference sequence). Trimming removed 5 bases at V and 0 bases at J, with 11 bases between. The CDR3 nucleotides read TGTGCCAGTAGTCCCGGAACTAGCTCCTACGAGCAGTACTTC. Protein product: CASSPGTSSYEQYF.

CDR3: CAWSEIRTGGYGYTF. As DNA, the CDR3 is TGTGCCTGGAGTGAGATCAGGACAGGGGGCTATGGCTACACCTTC. The chain uses TRBV30 and TRBJ1-2; 10 bases line up with TRBD1. Germline loops: CDR1 GTSNPN, CDR2 SVGIG (reference sequence). The CDR3 covers 15 residues. V shed 1 base and J 4 bases; nucleotides not matched to a gene: 6. Using reference TRBV30 and TRBJ1-2 for the parts outside the CDR3, the full variable domain is SQTIHQWPATLVQPVGSPLSLECTVEGTSNPNLYWYRQAAGRGLQLLFYSVGIGQISSEVPQNLSASRPQDRQFILSSKKLLLSDSGFYLCAWSEIRTGGYGYTFGSGTRLTVV.

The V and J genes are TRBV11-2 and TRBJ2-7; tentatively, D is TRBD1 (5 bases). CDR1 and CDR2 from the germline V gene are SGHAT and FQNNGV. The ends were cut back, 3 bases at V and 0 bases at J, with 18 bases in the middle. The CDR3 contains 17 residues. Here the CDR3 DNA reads TGTGCCAGCAGCTTTCCCGAGGCGACAGTATACTCCTACGAGCAGTACTTC. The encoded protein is CASSFPEATVYSYEQYF. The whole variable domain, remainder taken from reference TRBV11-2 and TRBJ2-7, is EAGVAQSPRYKIIEKRQSVAFWCNPISGHATLYWYQQILGQGPKLLIQFQNNGVVDDSQLPKDRFSAERLKGVDSTLKIQPAKLEDSAVYLCASSFPEATVYSYEQYFGPGTRLTVT.

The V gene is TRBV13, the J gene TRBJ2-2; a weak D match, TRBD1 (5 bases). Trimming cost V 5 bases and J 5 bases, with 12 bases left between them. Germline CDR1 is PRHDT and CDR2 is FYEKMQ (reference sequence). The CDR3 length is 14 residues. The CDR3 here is CASSKIRETGELFF. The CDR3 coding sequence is TGTGCCAGCAGCAAAATCAGGGAAACCGGGGAGCTGTTTTTT.

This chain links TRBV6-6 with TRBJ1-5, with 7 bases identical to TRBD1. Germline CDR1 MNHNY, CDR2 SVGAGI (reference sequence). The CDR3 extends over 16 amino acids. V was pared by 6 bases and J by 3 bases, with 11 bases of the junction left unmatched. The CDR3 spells CASSPETGYDNQPQHF. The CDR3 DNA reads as TGTGCCAGCAGCCCAGAGACAGGGTATGACAATCAGCCCCAGCATTTT.

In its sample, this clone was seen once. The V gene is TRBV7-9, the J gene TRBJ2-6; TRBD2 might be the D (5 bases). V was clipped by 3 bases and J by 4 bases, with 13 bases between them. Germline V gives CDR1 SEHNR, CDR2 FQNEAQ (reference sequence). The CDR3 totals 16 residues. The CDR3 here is CASSLGVGIGANVLTF. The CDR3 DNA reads TGTGCCAGCAGCTTGGGAGTCGGGATCGGGGCCAACGTCCTGACTTTC.

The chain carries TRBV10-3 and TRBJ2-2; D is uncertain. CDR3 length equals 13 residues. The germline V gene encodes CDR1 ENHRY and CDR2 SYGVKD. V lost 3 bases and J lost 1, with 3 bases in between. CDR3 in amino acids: CAISEQNTGELFF. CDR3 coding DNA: TGTGCCATCAGTGAACAGAACACCGGGGAGCTGTTTTTT.

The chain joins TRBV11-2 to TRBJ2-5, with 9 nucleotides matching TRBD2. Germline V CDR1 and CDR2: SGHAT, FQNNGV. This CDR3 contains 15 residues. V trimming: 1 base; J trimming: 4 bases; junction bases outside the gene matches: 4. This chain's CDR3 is CASSLGNSGGETQYF. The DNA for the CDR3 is TGTGCCAGCAGCTTAGGAAATAGCGGGGGAGAGACCCAGTACTTC.

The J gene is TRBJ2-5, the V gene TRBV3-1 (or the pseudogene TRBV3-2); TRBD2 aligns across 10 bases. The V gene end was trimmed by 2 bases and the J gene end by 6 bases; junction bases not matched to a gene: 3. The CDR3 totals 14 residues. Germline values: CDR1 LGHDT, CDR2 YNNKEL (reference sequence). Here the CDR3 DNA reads TGTGCCAGCAGCCAATTAGCGGGGGGTAAGACCCAGTACTTC. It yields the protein CASSQLAGGKTQYF.

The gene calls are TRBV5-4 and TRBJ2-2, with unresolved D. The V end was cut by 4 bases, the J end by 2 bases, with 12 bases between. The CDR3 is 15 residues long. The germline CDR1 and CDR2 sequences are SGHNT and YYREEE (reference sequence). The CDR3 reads CASSALGYNTGELFF. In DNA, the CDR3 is TGTGCCAGCAGCGCCTTGGGCTACAACACCGGGGAGCTGTTTTTT.

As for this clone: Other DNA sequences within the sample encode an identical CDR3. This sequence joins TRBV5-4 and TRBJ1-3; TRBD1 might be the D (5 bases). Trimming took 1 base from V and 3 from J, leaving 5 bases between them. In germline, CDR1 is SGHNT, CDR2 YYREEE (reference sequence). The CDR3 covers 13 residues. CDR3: CASSLTGGNTIYF. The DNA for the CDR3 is TGTGCCAGCAGCTTGACAGGTGGAAACACCATATATTTT.